The 2 T cell receptor beta chains in this list originate from one sample, sequenced in a study of Ad26.COV2.S vaccination and SARS-CoV-2 variants. Treatment indicated: some 20 received Ad26.COV2.S at low or high dose, single or two shots; about 5 received placebo; per-sample allocation not given. Sampling was performed 63 days after the first vaccine or placebo injection. Libraries were prepared by immunoSEQ multiplex PCR; TCRdb keeps only in-frame clonotypes and omits some of them. The table includes about 350,000 clones, 85% detected once. This specimen was peripheral blood, taken in a trial of Ad26.COV2.S vaccine versus placebo. Receptors originate from a person between 18 and 65 years old who received the Ad26.COV2.S COVID-19 vaccine or a placebo.

The chain recombines TRBV18 with TRBJ1-5; tentative D call: TRBD1 (6 bases). The CDR3 is 17 residues long. The germline gives CDR1 KGHSH, CDR2 LQKENI. V lost 3 bases, J lost 0 bases, and 15 bases lay in between. Here the CDR3 DNA reads TGTGCCAGCTCACCCCCTATGAGGGGGAATAGCAATCAGCCCCAGCATTTT. This translates into CASSPPMRGNSNQPQHF.

The J gene is TRBJ1-4, the V gene TRBV2; D is ambiguous. CDR1 is SNHLY and CDR2 is FYNNEI in the germline V gene. The CDR3 consists of 15 residues. V gave up 2 bases and J gave up 7 bases, with 14 bases separating them. The chain's CDR3 is CASSELQVHLEKLFF. CDR3 coding DNA: TGTGCCAGCAGTGAACTCCAAGTACACCTTGAAAAACTGTTTTTT.